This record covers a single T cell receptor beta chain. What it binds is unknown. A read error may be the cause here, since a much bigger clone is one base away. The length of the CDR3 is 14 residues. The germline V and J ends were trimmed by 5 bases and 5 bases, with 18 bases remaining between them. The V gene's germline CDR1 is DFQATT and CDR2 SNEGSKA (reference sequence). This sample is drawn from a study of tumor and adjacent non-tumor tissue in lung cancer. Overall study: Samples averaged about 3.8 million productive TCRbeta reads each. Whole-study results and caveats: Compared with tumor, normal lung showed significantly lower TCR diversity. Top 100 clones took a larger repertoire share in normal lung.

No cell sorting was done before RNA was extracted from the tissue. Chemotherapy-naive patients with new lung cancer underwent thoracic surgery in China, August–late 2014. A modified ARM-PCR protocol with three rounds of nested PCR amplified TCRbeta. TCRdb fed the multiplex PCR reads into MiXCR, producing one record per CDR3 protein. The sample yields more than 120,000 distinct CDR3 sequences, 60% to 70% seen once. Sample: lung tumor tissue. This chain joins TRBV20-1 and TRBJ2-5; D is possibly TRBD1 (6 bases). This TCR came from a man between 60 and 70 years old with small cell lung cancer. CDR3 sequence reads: CSAARFAGVETQYF. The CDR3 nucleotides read TGCAGTGCTGCACGTTTTGCAGGGGTGGAGACCCAGTACTTC.